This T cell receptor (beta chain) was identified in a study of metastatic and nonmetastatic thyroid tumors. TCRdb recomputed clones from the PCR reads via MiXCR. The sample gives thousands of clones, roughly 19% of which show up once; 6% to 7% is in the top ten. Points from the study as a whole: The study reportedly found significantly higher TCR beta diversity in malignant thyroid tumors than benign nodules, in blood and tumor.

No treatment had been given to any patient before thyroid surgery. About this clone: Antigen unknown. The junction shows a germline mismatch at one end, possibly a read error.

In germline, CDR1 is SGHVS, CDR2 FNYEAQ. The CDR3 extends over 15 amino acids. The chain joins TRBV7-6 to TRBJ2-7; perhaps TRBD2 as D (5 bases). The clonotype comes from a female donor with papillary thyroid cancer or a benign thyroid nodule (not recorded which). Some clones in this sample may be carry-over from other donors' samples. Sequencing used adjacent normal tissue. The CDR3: CTSSSGSLGNYNQYF. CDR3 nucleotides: TGTACCAGCAGTTCGGGCTCTCTCGGGAACTACAATCAGTACTTC.